This TCR beta chain originates from a study of blood T cell repertoires in COVID-19. Study summary: PBMCs, B-cell-depleted T cells, or T cells were the source of the cDNA or gDNA that made up the material.

Ages ranged from about 18 to 100 years, with residence in under 25 US areas. Either two negative PCRs, clearance, or symptom resolution qualified Cohort 3 donors as recovered. CDR1 and CDR2 from the germline V gene are DFQATT and SNEGSKA (reference sequence). V lost 3 bases, J lost 4 bases, and 7 bases lay in between. The CDR3 runs 12 residues. The table came from immunoSEQ multiplex PCR; TCRdb's copy has only in-frame clones and leaves some out. There are some 340,000 clones in the sample; approximately 89% occur only once, and under 5.5% lies in the top ten. Sequenced: PBMCs or T cells enriched from blood (not recorded which). The sequence was obtained from a woman aged 30 to 39 who had recovered from COVID-19. The chain has TRBV20-1 and TRBJ2-1; D is unresolved. CDR3 DNA sequence: TGCAGTGCTAGTTCCCTGTACAATGAGCAGTTCTTC. Encoded protein: CSASSLYNEQFF.